The T cell receptor beta chain described here comes from a study of identical twins. TCRdb reprocessed the 5' RACE reads via MiXCR and lists one record per CDR3 protein. Among about 220,000 distinct CDR3 sequences listed, roughly 7.1% were seen once. The CDR3 has 17 amino acids. Germline V gene sequence: CDR1 LGHDT, CDR2 YNNKEL (reference sequence). V was trimmed by 2 bases and J by 4 bases, leaving 17 bases between them. Broader study findings: The analysis was cross-sectional rather than longitudinal within donors.

With regard to this clonotype: Antigen specificity is unknown.

A further study also used this sample, focusing on T cells expressing NK-cell markers. That source notes: The TCR beta repertoires were obtained from sorted CD3+CD56+NKG2C+, CD3+CD56+NKG2C- and CD3+CD56-NKG2C+ T cells. Out of eight donors sequenced, seven tested HCMV-seropositive and the remaining one seronegative. The study left the HCMV specificity of expanded NKG2C+ T cell clones unresolved.

Sequencing input: CD8+ T cells sorted from blood. This chain connects TRBV3-1 to TRBJ2-2; either TRBD1 or TRBD2 may fit D (5 bases each). The sequence was collected from a woman between 18 and 30 years old in good health. CDR3 loop: CASSQTRVYGTTGELFF. Written as DNA, the CDR3 is TGTGCCAGCAGCCAAACCCGGGTCTATGGGACCACCGGGGAGCTGTTTTTT. The full variable domain, with the rest looked up from reference TRBV3-1 and TRBJ2-2, is DTAVSQTPKYLVTQMGNDKSIKCEQNLGHDTMYWYKQDSKKFLKIMFSYNNKELIINETVPNRFSPKSPDKAHLNLHINSLELGDSAVYFCASSQTRVYGTTGELFFGEGSRLTVL.